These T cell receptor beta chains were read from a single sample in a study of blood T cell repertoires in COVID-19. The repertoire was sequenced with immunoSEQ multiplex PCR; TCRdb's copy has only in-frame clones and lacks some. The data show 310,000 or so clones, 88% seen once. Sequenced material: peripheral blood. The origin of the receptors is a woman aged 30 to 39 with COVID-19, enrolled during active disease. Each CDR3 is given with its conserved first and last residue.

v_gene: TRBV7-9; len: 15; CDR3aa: CASSRTGSLSYEQYF
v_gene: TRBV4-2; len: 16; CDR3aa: CASSPRAGDGSEKLFF
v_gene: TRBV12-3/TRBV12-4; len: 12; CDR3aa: CASSSGQGEQYF
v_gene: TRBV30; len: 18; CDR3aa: CAWSQLGGQGVANEKLFF
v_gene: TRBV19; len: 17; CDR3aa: CASSIRTGRDPYNEQFF
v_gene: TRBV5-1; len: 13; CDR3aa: CASSLGSGYEQYF
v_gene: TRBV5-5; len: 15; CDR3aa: CASTFPPRGTGELFF
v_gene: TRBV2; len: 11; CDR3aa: CASRTGYEQYF
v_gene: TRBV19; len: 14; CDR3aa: CASSISWPSNEQFF
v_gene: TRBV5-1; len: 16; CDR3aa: CASSLHRGGTNEKLFF
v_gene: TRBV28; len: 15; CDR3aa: CASSYSGRVYNEQFF
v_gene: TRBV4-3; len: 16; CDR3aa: CASSQDLQGAYTEAFF
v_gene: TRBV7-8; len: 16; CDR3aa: CASSPNRGGIAYEQYF
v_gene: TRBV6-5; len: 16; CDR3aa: CASSYSSGTGNTEAFF
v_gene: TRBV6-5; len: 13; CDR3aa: CASRATVTTEAFF
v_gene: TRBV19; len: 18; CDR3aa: CASSIVPGLAGVYNEQFF
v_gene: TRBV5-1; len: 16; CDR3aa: CASSLSGGSVTDTQYF
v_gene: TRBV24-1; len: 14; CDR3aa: CATSDERDPYEQYF
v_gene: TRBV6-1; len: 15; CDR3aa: CASSEAWLAAETQYF
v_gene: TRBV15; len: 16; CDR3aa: CATSRPPRQGSREQFF
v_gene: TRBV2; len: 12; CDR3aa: CASRGPGETQYF
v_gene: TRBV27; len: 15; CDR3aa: CASPRWGALCSEQYF
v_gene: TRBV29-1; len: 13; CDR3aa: CSVGGTLSYEQYF
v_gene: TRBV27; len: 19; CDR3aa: CASSHRAGTSGVRPYEQYF
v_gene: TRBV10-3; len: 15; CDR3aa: CAISARGGTTYEQYF
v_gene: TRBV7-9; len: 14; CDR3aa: CASSLTGPDSPLHF
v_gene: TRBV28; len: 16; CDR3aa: CASSSKGQGSGNTIYF
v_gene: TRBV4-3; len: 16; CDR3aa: CASSQDPDRDTGELFF
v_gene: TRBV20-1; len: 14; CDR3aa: CSASRSTAGYGYTF
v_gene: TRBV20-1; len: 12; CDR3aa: CSASSGTDEQYF
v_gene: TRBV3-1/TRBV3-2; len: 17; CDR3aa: CASSLKGRQGAGNEQFF
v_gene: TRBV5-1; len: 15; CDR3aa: CASSFKAASYNEQFF
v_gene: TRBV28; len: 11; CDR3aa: CASIGGLEAFF
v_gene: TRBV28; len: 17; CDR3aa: CASSLLLAGVSTDTQYF
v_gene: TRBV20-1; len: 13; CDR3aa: CSASPGGLGEQYF
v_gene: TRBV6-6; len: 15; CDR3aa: CASSSTRSVADTQYF
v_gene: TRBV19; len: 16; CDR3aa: CASRGLAGDGQETQYF
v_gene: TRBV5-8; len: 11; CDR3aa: CASSWVRDGFF
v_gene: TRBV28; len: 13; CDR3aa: CASSPEVNEKLFF
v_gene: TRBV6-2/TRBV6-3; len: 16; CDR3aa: CASSSSGTGVGNEQFF
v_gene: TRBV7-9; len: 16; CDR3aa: CASSLPQAGGPHEQYF
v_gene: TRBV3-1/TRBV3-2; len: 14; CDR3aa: CASSLGTGAETQYF
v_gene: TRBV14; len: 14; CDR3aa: CASSAGLRNTEAFF
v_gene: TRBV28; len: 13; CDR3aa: CASSLSGTGELFF
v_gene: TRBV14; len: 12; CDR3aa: CASSQGRAVYTF
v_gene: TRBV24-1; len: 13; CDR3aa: CATSDSGHYGYTF
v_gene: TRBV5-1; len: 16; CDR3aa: CASSLAAGAMNTEAFF
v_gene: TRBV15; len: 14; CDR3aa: CATSRGADLWGYTF
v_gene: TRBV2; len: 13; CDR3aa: CASRGGLADEQYF
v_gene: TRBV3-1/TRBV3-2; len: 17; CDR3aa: CASSHHGTSGRRETQYF
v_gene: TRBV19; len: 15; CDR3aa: CASSILTGPTDTQYF
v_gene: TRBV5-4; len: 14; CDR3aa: CASSPTGRRYEQYF
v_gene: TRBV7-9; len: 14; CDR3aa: CASSRLVGRETQYF
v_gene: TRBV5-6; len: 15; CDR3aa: CASSFTRGIYNEQFF
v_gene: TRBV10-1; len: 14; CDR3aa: CASRAGQGTTEAFF
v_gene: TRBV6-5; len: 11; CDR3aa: CASSTGYGYTF
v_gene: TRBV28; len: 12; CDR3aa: CASSEMDIKQFF
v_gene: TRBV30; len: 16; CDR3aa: CAWSKGQGALADTQYF
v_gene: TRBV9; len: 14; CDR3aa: CASSAGTGFYGYTF